This T cell receptor beta chain emerged from a study of blood T cell repertoires in COVID-19. Across the whole study: The United States, Italy and Spain were the sources of the acute and convalescent COVID-19 samples. The analysed material was cDNA or gDNA that came from T cells, B-cell-depleted T cells, or PBMCs.

Authors' data handling: Amplified reference gene primers provided the basis for estimating nucleated cell counts. Sequenced by immunoSEQ multiplex PCR; TCRdb stores in-frame clones only, minus some. V, J and clone size derive from that table, while D and trimming were established from the DNA sequence. This sample has some 66,000 clones, with about 86% found just once. The CDR3 runs 17 residues. V was pared by 4 bases and J by 5 bases, with 21 bases between. The germline CDR1 and CDR2 sequences are LNHDA and SQIVND (reference sequence). The sample comprised peripheral blood. This sequence was found in a man between 50 and 59 years old with active COVID-19. The V and J genes are TRBV19 and TRBJ1-5, with D possibly matching TRBD1 (5 bases). The CDR3 loop is CASSTGAIGGTYQPQHF. As DNA, the CDR3 is TGTGCCAGTAGTACGGGCGCGATTGGGGGGACCTATCAGCCCCAGCATTTT.